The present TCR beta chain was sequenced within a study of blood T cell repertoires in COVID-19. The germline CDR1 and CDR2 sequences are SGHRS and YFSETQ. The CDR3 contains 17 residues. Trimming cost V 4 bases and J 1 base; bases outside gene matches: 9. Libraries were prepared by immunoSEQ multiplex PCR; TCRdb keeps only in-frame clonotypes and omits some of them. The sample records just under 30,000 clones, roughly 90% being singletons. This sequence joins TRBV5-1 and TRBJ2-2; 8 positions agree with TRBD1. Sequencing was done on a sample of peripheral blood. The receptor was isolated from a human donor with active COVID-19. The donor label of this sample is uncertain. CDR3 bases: TGCGCCAGCAGCCCACAACCGGGACAGGAGAACACCGGGGAGCTGTTTTTT. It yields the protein CASSPQPGQENTGELFF.